Described below is a single T cell receptor beta chain sequence and its context. Its antigen is unknown. This specimen belongs to a study of identical twins. CDR3 size: 16 residues. Per the germline V gene, CDR1 is SGHDT and CDR2 is YYEEEE. V was clipped by 1 base and J by 6 bases, with 18 bases between them. Study results and limitations: Out-of-frame alpha sequences common to twins were enriched for low generation probability. Models, which agreed with sharing between unrelated individuals, nonetheless underestimated the out-of-frame TCR alpha sharing seen in monozygotic twins.

A template switching step contributed a universal primer site, while unique molecular identifiers were present in the cDNA. TCRdb used MiXCR to reprocess the 5' RACE reads, holding one entry per CDR3 protein. The repertoire has fewer than 250,000 distinct CDR3 sequences, approximately 7% of them found once; the top ten carry 3.5% to 4%. This sample was also put to use in a study of yellow fever vaccine responses in identical twins. As that report states: Among the twins, the vaccine T cell response reportedly seemed partly convergent and partly personalized.

The sample consisted of memory (CD45RO+) T cells sorted from blood. This sequence originates from a woman in her late teens or twenties in good health. The chain recombines TRBV5-6 with TRBJ2-3; weak D call: TRBD1 (6 bases). CDR3 nucleotide sequence: TGTGCCAGCAGCTTGTTCTTGACAGGCCGAGATGATACGCAGTATTTT. This gives the protein CASSLFLTGRDDTQYF.